A selection of T cell receptor beta chains follows, all from one sample in a study of T cells in Graves' hyperthyroidism and ophthalmopathy. In TCRdb, the multiplex PCR reads were re-called with MiXCR into one record per CDR3 protein. The sample lists some 560,000 distinct CDR3 sequences, around 13% occurring once. The sample consisted of blood. The source is a woman aged 40-49 years with Graves' hyperthyroidism. Both conserved end residues are part of each CDR3. Fields, in order: V gene, D gene, CDR3 protein. The D gene is left open where the match is weak.

v_gene: TRBV12-3/TRBV12-4
d_gene: TRBD1
CDR3aa: CASSLSDRGHSEQFF

v_gene: TRBV28
d_gene: .
CDR3aa: CASSAAWGTEAFF

v_gene: TRBV12-3/TRBV12-4
d_gene: TRBD2
CDR3aa: CASTAGGLNEQFF

v_gene: TRBV7-9
d_gene: .
CDR3aa: CASSWEVGRSNTGELFF

v_gene: TRBV5-1
d_gene: .
CDR3aa: CASSLESSDTQYF

v_gene: TRBV24-1
d_gene: .
CDR3aa: CATSDARGSGEKLFF

v_gene: TRBV12-5
d_gene: .
CDR3aa: CASGLGPSELVEAFF

v_gene: TRBV5-4
d_gene: .
CDR3aa: CASSARESMNTEAFF

v_gene: TRBV20-1
d_gene: TRBD2
CDR3aa: CSAQRTSGRAQEQFF

v_gene: TRBV11-2
d_gene: TRBD1
CDR3aa: CASSRSTGRETQYF

v_gene: TRBV29-1
d_gene: .
CDR3aa: CSVQFTSHFTDTQYF

v_gene: TRBV6-1
d_gene: TRBD1
CDR3aa: CASQTGGTNTGELFF

v_gene: TRBV11-2
d_gene: .
CDR3aa: CASSQIQNSEFF

v_gene: TRBV11-2
d_gene: .
CDR3aa: CASSSAAKNIQYF

v_gene: TRBV3-1
d_gene: .
CDR3aa: CASSPGQNFEAFF

v_gene: TRBV4-2
d_gene: .
CDR3aa: CASSQNDNQPQHF

v_gene: TRBV9
d_gene: .
CDR3aa: CASSPNPGELFF

v_gene: TRBV6-1
d_gene: TRBD2
CDR3aa: CASSEGGGPRETQYF

v_gene: TRBV18
d_gene: TRBD2
CDR3aa: CASSPPLASGRHEQYF

v_gene: TRBV6-1
d_gene: .
CDR3aa: CASRWENSEKLFF

v_gene: TRBV5-1
d_gene: .
CDR3aa: CASSFKAVDSPLHF

v_gene: TRBV18
d_gene: TRBD2
CDR3aa: CASSPTSGVGEQFF

v_gene: TRBV7-8
d_gene: TRBD1
CDR3aa: CASSPHDRGLWQPQHF

v_gene: TRBV6-6
d_gene: TRBD1
CDR3aa: CASSYTRDRVNEQYF

v_gene: TRBV19
d_gene: TRBD1
CDR3aa: CASSIFGTAKETQYF

v_gene: TRBV11-3
d_gene: .
CDR3aa: CASSLERNTGELFF

v_gene: TRBV7-7
d_gene: TRBD1
CDR3aa: CASTGGQEGETQYF

v_gene: TRBV29-1
d_gene: .
CDR3aa: CSVLRSYGYTF

v_gene: TRBV12-3/TRBV12-4
d_gene: .
CDR3aa: CASSPGNFNSPLHF

v_gene: TRBV19
d_gene: .
CDR3aa: CASSIDDRNTQYF

v_gene: TRBV10-3
d_gene: TRBD2
CDR3aa: CANSRGTSGYNEQFF

v_gene: TRBV3-1
d_gene: TRBD2
CDR3aa: CASSPGLAEEQYF

v_gene: TRBV9
d_gene: TRBD2
CDR3aa: CASSVASGLGGSYNEQFF

v_gene: TRBV6-6
d_gene: .
CDR3aa: CASSYWGSYEQYF

v_gene: TRBV7-2
d_gene: .
CDR3aa: CASSIPAVGNQPQHF

v_gene: TRBV12-3/TRBV12-4
d_gene: .
CDR3aa: CASTLLGMNTEAFF

v_gene: TRBV20-1
d_gene: .
CDR3aa: CSAPGVWYEQYF

v_gene: TRBV7-6
d_gene: TRBD1
CDR3aa: CASSSTGVNSISTDTQYF

v_gene: TRBV5-6
d_gene: .
CDR3aa: CASSSAGGTYGYTF

v_gene: TRBV19
d_gene: TRBD2
CDR3aa: CASSKGSGGRYNEQFF

v_gene: TRBV3-1
d_gene: .
CDR3aa: CASSHQGVETQYF

v_gene: TRBV12-3/TRBV12-4
d_gene: TRBD2
CDR3aa: CASSLTSGNTGELFF

v_gene: TRBV27
d_gene: .
CDR3aa: CASRGRGPEAFF

v_gene: TRBV7-3
d_gene: .
CDR3aa: CASSPLREQLNTGELFF

v_gene: TRBV28
d_gene: TRBD1
CDR3aa: CASKSGTEKRNYGYTF

v_gene: TRBV2
d_gene: TRBD1
CDR3aa: CASSDQGAGNTIYF

v_gene: TRBV28
d_gene: TRBD2
CDR3aa: CASSKLADFTDTQYF

v_gene: TRBV9
d_gene: .
CDR3aa: CASSVSNEQFF

v_gene: TRBV20-1
d_gene: TRBD2
CDR3aa: CSAGLAGGVETQYF

v_gene: TRBV3-1
d_gene: TRBD1
CDR3aa: CASSPQMDRPTDTQYF

v_gene: TRBV13
d_gene: .
CDR3aa: CASSLSVSETQYF

v_gene: TRBV7-2
d_gene: TRBD1
CDR3aa: CASSRDSGSTDTQYF

v_gene: TRBV20-1
d_gene: .
CDR3aa: CSATEAVLGADTQYF

v_gene: TRBV27
d_gene: TRBD1
CDR3aa: CASSHTRQGSYTEAFF

v_gene: TRBV7-9
d_gene: .
CDR3aa: CASSLSGAGSKPTEAFF

v_gene: TRBV20-1
d_gene: TRBD1
CDR3aa: CSAQALDRGNEQFF